This record concerns one T cell receptor (beta chain) sequence. Its target is unknown. This sample is part of a study of cytomegalovirus exposure and HLA in healthy donors. Study observations and caveats: Presence/absence analysis assumed near-uniform sequencing depth across donors. Previously analyzed data showed that most TCR beta V segments were productive at a frequency of about 90% or about 30%.

The PCR contained 60 Vbeta and 13 Jbeta primers. Assay used: immunoSEQ multiplex PCR; TCRdb lists only in-frame clones, some missing. The sample shows about 130,000 clones, over 70% of them seen only once. The V and J ends lost 2 bases and 12 bases respectively, with 9 bases between them. This CDR3 has 11 amino acids. Germline V gene sequence: CDR1 SGHRS, CDR2 YFSETQ. The chain is built from TRBV5-1 and TRBJ2-1, with TRBD1 as a possible D gene (5 bases). The sample comprised PBMCs. This receptor was identified in a man aged 25-45 years in good health and CMV-seronegative. The CDR3 sequence: CASSFQGWQFF. The CDR3 DNA reads as TGCGCCAGCAGCTTCCAGGGTTGGCAGTTCTTC.